This TCR beta chain was captured by sequencing in a study of identical twins. The table lists this clonotype with many counts. Carrying unique molecular identifiers, the cDNA also gained a universal primer site through template switching. TCRdb redid the calling of the 5' RACE reads with MiXCR, one entry per CDR3 protein. In the table there are approximately 500,000 distinct CDR3 sequences, 12% to 15% of which are singletons. Germline CDR1 KGHDR, CDR2 SFDVKD. This CDR3 is 17 amino acids long. V gave up 0 bases and J gave up 5 bases; unmatched junction bases: 11. This sample was shared with a second study, whose subject was yellow fever vaccine responses in identical twins.

Sequenced material: CD4+ T cells sorted from blood. The chain employs TRBV24-1 and TRBJ2-7; 8 bases are a match to TRBD1. The clonotype comes from a woman younger than 35 in good health. CDR3 DNA: TGTGCCACCAGTGATTTGGAAACAGGGGGTCCTCCTAACGAGCAGTACTTC. Translating gives CATSDLETGGPPNEQYF.